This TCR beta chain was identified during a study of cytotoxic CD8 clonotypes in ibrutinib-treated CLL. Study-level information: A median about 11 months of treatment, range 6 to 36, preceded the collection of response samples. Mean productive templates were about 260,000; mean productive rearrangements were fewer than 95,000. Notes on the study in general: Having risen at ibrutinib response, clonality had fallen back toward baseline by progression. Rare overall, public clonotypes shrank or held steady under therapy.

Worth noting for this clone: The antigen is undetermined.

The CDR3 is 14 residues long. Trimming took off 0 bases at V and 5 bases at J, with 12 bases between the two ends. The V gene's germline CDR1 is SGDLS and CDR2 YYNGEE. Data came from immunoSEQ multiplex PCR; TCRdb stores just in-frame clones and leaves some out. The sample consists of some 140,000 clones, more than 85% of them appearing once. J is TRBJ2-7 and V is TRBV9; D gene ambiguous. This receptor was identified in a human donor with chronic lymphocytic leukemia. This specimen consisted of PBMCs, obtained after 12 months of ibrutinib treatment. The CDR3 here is CASSVGSNTHEQYF. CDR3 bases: TGTGCCAGCAGCGTAGGGTCTAATACGCACGAGCAGTACTTC.